These 10 T cell receptor beta chains came from one sample sequenced in a study of T cells in Graves' hyperthyroidism and ophthalmopathy. Regions amplified from RNA transcripts were the TCR beta CDR3 regions. Initially, a first-round RT-PCR of the TCR CDR3 employed the HTBI primer set. TCRdb called the multiplex PCR reads again in MiXCR, with one record for every CDR3 protein. The sample contains 540,000 or so distinct CDR3 sequences, more than 45% of which appear only once. Sequencing used peripheral blood or thyroid tissue (not recorded which). The receptors originated from an adult woman with Graves' disease, either hyperthyroidism or ophthalmopathy (not recorded which).

This clonotype was picked up a small number of times. This chain links TRBV29-1 with TRBJ2-5, with TRBD2 as a possible D gene (6 bases). The CDR3 extends over 13 amino acids. Germline CDR1 SQVTM, CDR2 ANQGSEA. Trimming cost V 6 bases and J 1 base, with 12 bases left between them. The CDR3 DNA reads TGCAGCGTCGACCAGACTAGCCAAGAGACCCAGTACTTC. This codes for CSVDQTSQETQYF. The variable domain in full, with the rest retrieved from reference TRBV29-1 and TRBJ2-5, is SAVISQKPSRDICQRGTSLTIQCQVDSQVTMMFWYRQQPGQSLTLIATANQGSEATYESGFVIDKFPISRPNLTFSTLTVSNMSPEDSSIYLCSVDQTSQETQYFGPGTRLLVL.

The V and J genes are TRBV9 and TRBJ2-7; 11 nucleotides align to TRBD2. Looked up from germline, CDR1 is SGDLS and CDR2 is YYNGEE. The ends lost 4 bases at V and 6 bases at J; junction bases unmatched: 9. This CDR3 has 15 amino acids. CDR3 sequence (DNA): TGTGCCAGCAGCCCCCGTAGCGGGAGGGCCGGCGAGCAGTACTTC. As protein: CASSPRSGRAGEQYF.

This clonotype turned up a few times. A much larger clone lies a single base off, so this may be a read error. The CDR3 nucleotides read TGTGCCAGCAGCTACGGGACAGGATCTAATGAAAAACTGTTTTTT. Protein: CASSYGTGSNEKLFF. V and J are TRBV7-9 and TRBJ1-4; TRBD1 agrees at 8 bases. CDR1 is SEHNR, CDR2 FQNEAQ, per germline (reference sequence). This CDR3 has 15 residues. After removal of 4 bases from V and 3 bases from J, the junction contained 4 bases not matched to a gene. Full variable domain (rest looked up from reference TRBV7-9 and TRBJ1-4): DTGVSQNPRHKITKRGQNVTFRCDPISEHNRLYWYRQTLGQGPEFLTYFQNEAQLEKSRLLSDRFSAERPKGSFSTLEIQRTEQGDSAMYLCASSYGTGSNEKLFFGSGTQLSVL.

This clonotype has ten or more counts. The V call is TRBV6-5, the J call TRBJ1-4, with 11 nucleotides matching TRBD1. The germline gives CDR1 MNHEY, CDR2 SVGAGI. The length of the CDR3 is 13 residues. The V and J ends lost 6 bases and 10 bases, in that order; junction bases with no gene match: 4. The CDR3 DNA reads as TGTGCCAGCAGCCCCGGGACAGGGGGAAAACTGTTTTTT. This encodes CASSPGTGGKLFF.

Worth noting for this clonotype: This clone may be a read error of a much larger clone one base away. The J gene is TRBJ2-5, the V gene TRBV28, with D unclear. CDR1 and CDR2 (germline): MDHEN, SYDVKM. The CDR3 is made up of 12 amino acids. The CDR3 protein is CASSPDDETRYF. CDR3 bases: TGTGCCAGCAGTCCCGACGACGAGACCCGGTACTTC.

The chain joins TRBV10-3 to TRBJ2-2; 9 bases line up with TRBD1. V was clipped by 4 bases and J by 5 bases; unmatched bases: 8. Per germline, CDR1 ENHRY and CDR2 SYGVKD. The CDR3 runs 16 residues. The CDR3 nucleotides are TGTGCCATCAGTGCCGGGACAGGGAGAGTGACCGGGGAGCTGTTTTTT. It is translated as CAISAGTGRVTGELFF.

The V and J genes are TRBV12-3 or TRBV12-4 and TRBJ2-2; D not resolved. With 4 bases removed from V and 2 bases from J, the gap between germline ends came to 8 bases. This CDR3 contains 14 residues. The CDR3 coding sequence is TGTGCCAGCAGTTGGCAGTTAAACACCGGGGAGCTGTTTTTT. Protein product: CASSWQLNTGELFF.

This clonotype has a single count. The genes are TRBV11-3 and TRBJ1-1; the D is unclear. Trimming left V 2 bases short and J 4 bases short, with 8 bases between. Germline lookup yields CDR1 SGHNT and CDR2 YENEEA. CDR3 length: 13 amino acids. The CDR3 loop reads CASSLLWSTEAFF. CDR3 nucleotide sequence: TGTGCCAGCAGCTTACTATGGAGCACTGAAGCTTTCTTT. Filled out from reference TRBV11-3 and TRBJ1-1, the complete variable domain reads EAGVVQSPRYKIIEKKQPVAFWCNPISGHNTLYWYLQNLGQGPELLIRYENEEAVDDSQLPKDRFSAERLKGVDSTLKIQPAELGDSAVYLCASSLLWSTEAFFGQGTRLTVV.

Only a few counts were recorded for this clonotype. This chain joins TRBV24-1 and TRBJ1-5; D might be TRBD1 (6 bases). The CDR3 covers 14 residues. V lost 4 bases and J lost 2, with 8 bases in between. Germline V gene sequence: CDR1 KGHDR, CDR2 SFDVKD. The CDR3 DNA is TGTGCCACCAGTGACCGACAGGGCAATCAGCCCCAGCATTTT. It yields the protein CATSDRQGNQPQHF.

The rearrangement links TRBV29-1 to TRBJ2-6; D call uncertain. The CDR3 loop spans 13 amino acids. CDR1 and CDR2 (germline): SQVTM, ANQGSEA. The V and J ends lost 5 bases and 2 bases respectively, with 7 bases between them. The CDR3 protein is CSVREAGANVLTF. For the CDR3, the DNA is TGCAGCGTTCGCGAAGCTGGGGCCAACGTCCTGACTTTC.